This T cell receptor (beta chain) appears in the sequencing data of a study of early T cells in non-severe SARS-CoV-2 infection. This clonotype was picked up many times. A single record per CDR3 protein comes from TCRdb applying MiXCR to the 5' RACE reads. The profile shows about 80,000 distinct CDR3 sequences, about 14% of them singletons. The TCR sequence derives from an adult who was a healthcare worker with PCR-confirmed SARS-CoV-2 infection or an uninfected control (not recorded which). The sequenced material came from whole blood.

CDR3 DNA sequence: TGTGCCAGCAGCTTAACGTCCGCACGCGAAGCTTTCTTT. Translation gives CASSLTSAREAFF. J is TRBJ1-1 and V is TRBV7-6; D uncertain. The V end was cut by 2 bases, the J end by 8 bases, with 12 bases between. This CDR3 has 13 residues. Germline assignment: CDR1 SGHVS and CDR2 FNYEAQ. Filled out from reference TRBV7-6 and TRBJ1-1, the complete variable domain reads GAGVSQSPRYKVTKRGQDVALRCDPISGHVSLYWYRQALGQGPEFLTYFNYEAQQDKSGLPNDRFSAERPEGSISTLTIQRTEQRDSAMYRCASSLTSAREAFFGQGTRLTVV.